This passage covers 2 T cell receptor beta chains from one sample sequenced in a study of human T cells and chemical hapten exposure. Sample time point: pre-sensitization, week 0. Specified treatment: therapeutic diphenylcyclopropenone sensitization with weekly scalp DPC. TCRdb recomputed calls from the RACE reads with MiXCR, one row per CDR3 protein. The sample has 60,000 to 70,000 distinct CDR3 sequences, 9.5% to 12% seen once. The material was whole blood, obtained in connection with sensitization to the hapten diphenylcyclopropenone (DPC). Source of these receptors: a woman aged 45-59 years with alopecia areata. Some clones in this sample may be carry-over from other donors' samples.

This clonotype was counted many times. For the CDR3, the DNA is TGTGCCAGCAGCCCCCCGGGACAACCCTACGAGCAGTACTTC. Encoded protein: CASSPPGQPYEQYF. V usage is TRBV7-9 and J usage is TRBJ2-7; D possibly corresponds to TRBD1 (6 bases). The germline V and J ends were trimmed by 5 bases and 2 bases, with 13 bases remaining between them. The CDR3 has 14 residues. The germline CDR1 and CDR2 sequences are SEHNR and FQNEAQ (reference sequence).

In this sample, this clonotype turned up a few times. This sequence joins TRBV6-6 and TRBJ2-6, with 7 nucleotides matching TRBD1. Germline V gene sequence: CDR1 MNHNY, CDR2 SVGAGI (reference sequence). The CDR3 contains 18 residues. J gave up 0 bases and V 2 bases, and 7 bases lay outside the gene matches. The CDR3 is CASSYRQGETSGANVLTF. The CDR3 bases are TGTGCCAGCAGTTACCGGCAGGGGGAGACCTCTGGGGCCAACGTCCTGACTTTC.